This T cell receptor beta chain was sequenced in a study of control samples from healthy donors and cancer patients. In germline, CDR1 is MDHEN, CDR2 SYDVKM. The CDR3 covers 15 residues. Germline trimming cut 3 bases from V and 9 bases from J; bases unmatched to any gene: 11. Using immunoSEQ multiplex PCR, the repertoire was profiled, and TCRdb retains in-frame clones only, with some absent. The sample has about 77,000 clones, roughly 92% seen once. Input material: blood. The TCR sequence derives from a woman aged 55-70 years in good health. This chain joins TRBV28 and TRBJ2-4; the match to TRBD2 covers 7 bases. The CDR3 is CASSFGLGEGRIQYF. The CDR3 region has the DNA TGTGCCAGCAGTTTCGGCCTTGGGGAGGGCCGCATTCAGTACTTC.